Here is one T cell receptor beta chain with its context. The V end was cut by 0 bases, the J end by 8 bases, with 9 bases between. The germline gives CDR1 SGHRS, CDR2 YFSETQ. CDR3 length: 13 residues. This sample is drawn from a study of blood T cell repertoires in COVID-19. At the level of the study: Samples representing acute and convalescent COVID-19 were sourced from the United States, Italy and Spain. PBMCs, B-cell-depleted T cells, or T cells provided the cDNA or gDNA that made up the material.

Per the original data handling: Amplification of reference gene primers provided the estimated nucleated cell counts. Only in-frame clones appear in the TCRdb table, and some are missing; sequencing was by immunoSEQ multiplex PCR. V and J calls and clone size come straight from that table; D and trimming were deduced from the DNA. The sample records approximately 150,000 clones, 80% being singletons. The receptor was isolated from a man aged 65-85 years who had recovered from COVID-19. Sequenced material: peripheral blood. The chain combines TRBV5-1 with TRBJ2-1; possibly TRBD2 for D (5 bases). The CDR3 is CASSLEVRDEQFF. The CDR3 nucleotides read TGCGCCAGCAGCTTGGAGGTGCGGGATGAGCAGTTCTTC.